This T cell receptor beta chain was sequenced for a study of T-cell reconstitution after alpha-beta-depleted transplantation in children. Study-wide findings and caveats: T-cell numbers and diversity one year post-transplant derived largely from freshly generated T cells. From surviving recipient T cells and thymic progenitors came the high day-60 TCRbeta diversity observed in some patients. Reported findings indicate that, about two months after transplant, alpha-beta T cells came from several hundred expanded clones, which were derived from non-depleted graft cells.

The CDR3 is 14 residues long. From germline, CDR1 is SGHRS and CDR2 YFSETQ. The V end was cut by 7 bases, the J end by 3 bases, with 16 bases between. Only a few counts were recorded for this clonotype. Its specificity is not known. Unique molecular identifiers were built into the TCRbeta library. TCRdb called the PCR reads again in MiXCR, with one record for every CDR3 protein. The sample includes a few hundred thousand distinct CDR3 sequences, 20% to 30% of them seen just once. The source material was PBMCs, mostly from graft donor cells, sampled 180 days after TCRalphabeta/CD19-depleted stem cell transplant. This clonotype originated in a male patient younger than 18 who had a stem cell transplant for acute lymphoblastic leukemia, so the T cells may come from the graft donor. The V and J genes are TRBV5-1 and TRBJ2-5; D call uncertain. CDR3 sequence reads: CASAPRASEETQYF. The DNA for the CDR3 is TGCGCCAGCGCCCCAAGGGCTTCAGAAGAGACCCAGTACTTC.